The clone carrying this T cell receptor beta chain was seen a handful of times. The data were taken from a study of T cells in tumors after PD-1 blockade. Study information: Some patients also took daily vismodegib 150 mg during anti-PD-1 treatment.

The CDR3 covers 14 residues. The germline CDR1 and CDR2 sequences are LGHDT and YNNKEL (reference sequence). Trimming took 2 bases from V and 3 from J, leaving 11 bases between them. Clones were read by immunoSEQ multiplex PCR, and TCRdb kept only the in-frame ones, dropping some. The sample yields 45,000 to 60,000 clones, 75% to 80% seen once. The TCR comes from a human donor with basal cell carcinoma. This material consisted of PBMCs, taken before anti-PD-1 treatment. This chain links TRBV3-1 (or the pseudogene TRBV3-2) with TRBJ2-7, with D tentatively TRBD2 (5 bases). The CDR3: CASSQKTSIYEQYF. CDR3 nucleotides: TGTGCCAGCAGCCAAAAAACTAGTATCTACGAGCAGTACTTC.